This TCR beta chain was identified during a study of somatic mutations in cytotoxic T cells in rheumatoid arthritis. Repertoires were generated with immunoSEQ multiplex PCR, while TCRdb's copy carries only in-frame clones and drops some. The table records 15,000 to 20,000 clones, 80% to 90% of them present only once. Positive selection with magnetic beads achieved the isolation of CD4+ and CD8+ cells, followed by a flow cytometry check of purity. What was sequenced was CD8+ T cells sorted from blood. This TCR derives from an adult with rheumatoid arthritis.

In nucleotides, the CDR3 is TGTGCCAGCAGAAAGACGGGGCCCCCTAATGAAAAACTGTTTTTT. Translating it yields CASRKTGPPNEKLFF. V usage is TRBV16 and J usage is TRBJ1-4; possibly TRBD1 for D (5 bases). The germline V gene has CDR1 KGHSY and CDR2 FQNENV. V was shortened by 6 bases and J by 3 bases, with 14 bases between the two germline ends. This CDR3 region has 15 residues.